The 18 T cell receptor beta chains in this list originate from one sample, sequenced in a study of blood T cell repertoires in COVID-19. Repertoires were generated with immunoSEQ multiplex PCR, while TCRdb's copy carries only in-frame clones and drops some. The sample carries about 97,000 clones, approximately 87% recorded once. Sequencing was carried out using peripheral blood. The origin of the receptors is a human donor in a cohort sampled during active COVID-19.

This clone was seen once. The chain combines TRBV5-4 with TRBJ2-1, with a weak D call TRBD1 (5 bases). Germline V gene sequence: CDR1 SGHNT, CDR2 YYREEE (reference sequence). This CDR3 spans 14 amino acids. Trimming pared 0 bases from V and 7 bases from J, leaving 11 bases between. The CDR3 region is CASSLGGRVNEQFF. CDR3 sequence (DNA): TGTGCCAGCAGCTTGGGGGGCAGGGTTAATGAGCAGTTCTTC.

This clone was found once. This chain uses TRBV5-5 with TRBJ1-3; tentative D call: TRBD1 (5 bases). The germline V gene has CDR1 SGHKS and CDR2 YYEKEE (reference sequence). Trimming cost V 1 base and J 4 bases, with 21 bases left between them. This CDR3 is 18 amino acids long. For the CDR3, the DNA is TGTGCCAGCAGCTTGACCTCTAGTAGGACAATCGGGGGAAACACCATATATTTT. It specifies CASSLTSSRTIGGNTIYF.

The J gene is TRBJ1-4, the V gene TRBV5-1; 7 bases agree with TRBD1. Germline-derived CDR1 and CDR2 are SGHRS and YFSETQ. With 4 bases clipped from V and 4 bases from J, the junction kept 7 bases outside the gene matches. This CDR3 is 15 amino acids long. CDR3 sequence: CASSMAGQHNEKLFF. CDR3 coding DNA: TGCGCCAGCAGCATGGCGGGACAGCATAATGAAAAACTGTTTTTT.

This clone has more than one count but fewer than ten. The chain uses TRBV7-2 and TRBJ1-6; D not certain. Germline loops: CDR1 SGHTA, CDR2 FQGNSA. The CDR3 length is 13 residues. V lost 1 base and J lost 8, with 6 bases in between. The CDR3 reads CASSLGSDSPLHF. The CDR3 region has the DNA TGTGCCAGCAGCTTAGGGAGCGATTCACCCCTCCACTTT.

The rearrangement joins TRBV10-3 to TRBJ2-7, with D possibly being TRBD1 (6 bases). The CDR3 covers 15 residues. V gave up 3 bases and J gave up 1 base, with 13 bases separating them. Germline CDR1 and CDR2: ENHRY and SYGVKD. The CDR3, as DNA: TGTGCCATCAGTGAAAACAGGGCAAGGTCCTACGAGCAGTACTTC. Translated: CAISENRARSYEQYF.

CDR3 bases: TGTGCCAGCCGGACACCGACTAGCAATGAGCAGTTCTTC. Its protein is CASRTPTSNEQFF. The chain couples TRBV6-5 to TRBJ2-1; D perhaps matches TRBD2 (6 bases). The CDR3 length is 13 residues. Trimming removed 8 bases at V and 6 bases at J, with 14 bases between. Germline V CDR1 and CDR2: MNHEY, SVGAGI.

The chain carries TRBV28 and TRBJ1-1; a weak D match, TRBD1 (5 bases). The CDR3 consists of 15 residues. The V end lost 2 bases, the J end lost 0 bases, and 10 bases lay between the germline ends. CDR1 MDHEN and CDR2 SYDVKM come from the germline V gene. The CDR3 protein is CASSLGQGLNTEAFF. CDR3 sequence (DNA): TGTGCCAGCAGTTTAGGGCAGGGATTGAACACTGAAGCTTTCTTT.

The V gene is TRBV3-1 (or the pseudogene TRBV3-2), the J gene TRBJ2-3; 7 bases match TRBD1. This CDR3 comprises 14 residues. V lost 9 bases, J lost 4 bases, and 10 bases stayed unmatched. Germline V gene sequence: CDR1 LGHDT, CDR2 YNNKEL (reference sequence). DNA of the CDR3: TGTGCCAGAGACACAGGGGACGGGGCAGATACGCAGTATTTT. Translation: CARDTGDGADTQYF.

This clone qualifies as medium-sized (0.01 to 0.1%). The CDR3 region is CASTLAGSNTGELFF. The CDR3 bases are TGTGCCAGTACCCTAGCGGGATCAAACACCGGGGAGCTGTTTTTT. The rearrangement joins TRBV19 to TRBJ2-2; 9 nucleotides line up with TRBD2. The CDR3 has 15 amino acids. V was pared by 7 bases and J by 2 bases, with 5 bases of the junction left unmatched. CDR1 is LNHDA, CDR2 SQIVND, per germline (reference sequence).

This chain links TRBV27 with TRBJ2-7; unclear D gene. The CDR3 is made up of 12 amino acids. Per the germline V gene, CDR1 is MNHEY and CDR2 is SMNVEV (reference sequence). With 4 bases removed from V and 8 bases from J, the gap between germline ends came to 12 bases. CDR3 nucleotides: TGTGCCAGCAGTTCAGTGGCAGAAAAGCAGTACTTC. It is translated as CASSSVAEKQYF.

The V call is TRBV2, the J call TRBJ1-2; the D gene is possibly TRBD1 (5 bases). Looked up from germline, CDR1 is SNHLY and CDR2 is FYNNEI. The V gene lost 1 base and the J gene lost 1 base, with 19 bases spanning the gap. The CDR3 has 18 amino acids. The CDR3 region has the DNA TGTGCCAGCAGTGAAGACGAAGGGACTAGGTCTTTTAACTATGGCTACACCTTC. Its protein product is CASSEDEGTRSFNYGYTF.

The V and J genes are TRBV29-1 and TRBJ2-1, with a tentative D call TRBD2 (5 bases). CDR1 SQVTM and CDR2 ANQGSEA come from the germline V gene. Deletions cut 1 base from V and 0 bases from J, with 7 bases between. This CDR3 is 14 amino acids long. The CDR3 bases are TGCAGCGTTGAAGGAGGGAACTCCTACAATGAGCAGTTCTTC. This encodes CSVEGGNSYNEQFF.

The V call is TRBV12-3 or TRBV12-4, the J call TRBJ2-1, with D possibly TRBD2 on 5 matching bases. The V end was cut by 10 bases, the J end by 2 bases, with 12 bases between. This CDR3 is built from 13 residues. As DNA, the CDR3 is TGTGCCACCTCAACCGGGACCTACAATGAGCAGTTCTTC. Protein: CATSTGTYNEQFF.

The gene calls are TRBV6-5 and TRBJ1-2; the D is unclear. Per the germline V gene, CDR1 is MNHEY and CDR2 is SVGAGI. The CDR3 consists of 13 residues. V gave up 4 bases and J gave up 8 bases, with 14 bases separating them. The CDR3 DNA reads TGTGCCAGCAGTTTTTCCAACTTCAAGGGCTACACCTTC. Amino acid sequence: CASSFSNFKGYTF.

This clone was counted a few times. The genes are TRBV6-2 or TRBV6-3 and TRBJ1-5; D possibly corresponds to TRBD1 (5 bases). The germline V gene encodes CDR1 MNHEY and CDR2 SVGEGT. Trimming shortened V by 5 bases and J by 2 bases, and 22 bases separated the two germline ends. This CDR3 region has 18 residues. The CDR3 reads CASSLTSGGVYRNQPQHF. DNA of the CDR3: TGTGCCAGCAGTCTTACTTCTGGAGGGGTGTATCGCAATCAGCCCCAGCATTTT.

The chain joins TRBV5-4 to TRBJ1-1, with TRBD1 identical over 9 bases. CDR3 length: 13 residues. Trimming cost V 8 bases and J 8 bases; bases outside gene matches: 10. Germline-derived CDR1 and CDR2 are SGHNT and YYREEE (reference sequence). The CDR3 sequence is CASRGQGAGEAFF. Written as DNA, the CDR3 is TGTGCCAGTAGGGGACAGGGCGCGGGCGAAGCTTTCTTT.

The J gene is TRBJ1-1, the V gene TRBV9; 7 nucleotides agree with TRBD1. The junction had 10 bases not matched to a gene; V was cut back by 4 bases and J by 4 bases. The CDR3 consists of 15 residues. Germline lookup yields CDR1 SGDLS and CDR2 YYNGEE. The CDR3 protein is CASSPSYRGGTEAFF. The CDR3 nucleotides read TGTGCCAGCAGCCCCTCGTACAGGGGAGGCACTGAAGCTTTCTTT. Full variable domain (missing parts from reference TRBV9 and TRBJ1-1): DSGVTQTPKHLITATGQRVTLRCSPRSGDLSVYWYQQSLDQGLQFLIQYYNGEERAKGNILERFSAQQFPDLHSELNLSSLELGDSALYFCASSPSYRGGTEAFFGQGTRLTVV.

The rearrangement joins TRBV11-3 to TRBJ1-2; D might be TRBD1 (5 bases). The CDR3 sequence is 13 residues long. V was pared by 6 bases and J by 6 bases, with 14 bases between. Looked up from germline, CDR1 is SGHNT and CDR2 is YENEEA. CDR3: CASSRDGGNGYTF. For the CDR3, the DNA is TGTGCCAGCAGTCGGGACGGCGGGAATGGCTACACCTTC.